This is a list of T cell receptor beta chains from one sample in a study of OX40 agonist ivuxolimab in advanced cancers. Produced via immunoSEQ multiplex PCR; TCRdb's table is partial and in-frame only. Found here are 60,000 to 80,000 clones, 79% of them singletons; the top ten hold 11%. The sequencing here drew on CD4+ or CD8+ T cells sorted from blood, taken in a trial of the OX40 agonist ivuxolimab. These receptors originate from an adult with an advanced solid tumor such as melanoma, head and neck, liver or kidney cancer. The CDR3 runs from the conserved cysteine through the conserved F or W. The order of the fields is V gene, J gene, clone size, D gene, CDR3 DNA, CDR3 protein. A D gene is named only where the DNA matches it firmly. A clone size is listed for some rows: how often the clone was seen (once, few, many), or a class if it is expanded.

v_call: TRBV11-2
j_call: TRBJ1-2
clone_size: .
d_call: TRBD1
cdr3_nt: TGTGCCAGCAGCGTAGACAGGGGAGGTAGTGGCCACACCTTC
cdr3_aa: CASSVDRGGSGHTF

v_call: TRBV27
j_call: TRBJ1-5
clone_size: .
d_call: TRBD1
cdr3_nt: TGTGCCAGCAGTTTGGCAGCAGGGGGTTCTTGGCAGCCCCAGCATTTT
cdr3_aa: CASSLAAGGSWQPQHF

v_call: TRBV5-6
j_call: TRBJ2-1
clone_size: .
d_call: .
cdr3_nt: TGTGCCAGCAGCTTGGGGTTCCTGGGCAATGAGCAGTTCTTC
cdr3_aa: CASSLGFLGNEQFF

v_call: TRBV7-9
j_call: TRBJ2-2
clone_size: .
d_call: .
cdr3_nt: TGTGCCAGCAGCTTGACGGGGGCGCTAAACACCGGGGAGCTGTTTTTT
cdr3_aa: CASSLTGALNTGELFF

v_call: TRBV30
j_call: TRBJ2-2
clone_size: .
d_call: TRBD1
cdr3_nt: TGTGCCTGGAGTGCCCAAACGACAGGGTTCGGGGAGCTGTTTTTT
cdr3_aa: CAWSAQTTGFGELFF

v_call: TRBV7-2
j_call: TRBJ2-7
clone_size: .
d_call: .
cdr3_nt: TGTGCCAGTAGCTTATTCCCCCAAGAGCAGTACTTC
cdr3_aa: CASSLFPQEQYF

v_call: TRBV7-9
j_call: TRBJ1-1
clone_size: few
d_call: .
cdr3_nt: TGTGCCAGCAGCTCGGCGACAAAAGCCACTGAAGCTTTCTTT
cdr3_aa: CASSSATKATEAFF

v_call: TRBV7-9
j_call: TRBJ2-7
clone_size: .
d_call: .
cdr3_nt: TGTGCCAGCAGCGACAGTTACGAGCAGTACTTC
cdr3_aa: CASSDSYEQYF

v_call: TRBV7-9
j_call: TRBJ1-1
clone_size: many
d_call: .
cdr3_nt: TGTGCCAGCAGCTCCTGGCCGAACACTGAAGCTTTCTTT
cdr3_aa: CASSSWPNTEAFF

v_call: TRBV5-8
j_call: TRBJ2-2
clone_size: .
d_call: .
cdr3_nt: TGTGCCAGCAGCTTAGGGACACTAGACACCCCCGGGGAGCTGTTTTTT
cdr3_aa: CASSLGTLDTPGELFF

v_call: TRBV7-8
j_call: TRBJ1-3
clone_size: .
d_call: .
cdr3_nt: TGTGCCAGCAGCTCCAGTACCCTTTCTGGAGGGAACACCATATATTTT
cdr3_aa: CASSSSTLSGGNTIYF

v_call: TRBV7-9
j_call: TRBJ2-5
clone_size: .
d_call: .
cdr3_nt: TGTGCCAGCAGCTCTAAACAGGGATGGCAAGAGACCCAGTACTTC
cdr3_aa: CASSSKQGWQETQYF

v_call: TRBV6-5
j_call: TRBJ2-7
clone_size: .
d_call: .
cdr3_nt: TGTGCCAGCAGAAAGACAGCCGTCTCACCCAACGAGCAGTACTTC
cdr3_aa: CASRKTAVSPNEQYF

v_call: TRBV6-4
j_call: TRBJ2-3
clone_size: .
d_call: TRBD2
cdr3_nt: TGTGCCAGCAGTGAAGCGGGGGGCACAGATACGCAGTATTTT
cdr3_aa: CASSEAGGTDTQYF